Shown below are 13 T cell receptor beta chains from a single sample sequenced in a study of T-cell memory formation after mild COVID-19. TCRdb re-called the 5' RACE reads through MiXCR, storing one row per CDR3 protein. The table lists roughly 190,000 distinct CDR3 sequences, around 27% of them singletons. The sequenced material came from PBMCs or a T cell subset sorted from them (not recorded which). These receptors all stem from an adult woman who had mild COVID-19 (a few samples of this study predate the infection). Cell type and time point are not known.

A few counts support this clonotype. The gene calls are TRBV20-1 and TRBJ2-7; 12 bases align to TRBD2. Germline CDR1 is DFQATT and CDR2 is SNEGSKA (reference sequence). The length of the CDR3 is 17 residues. Trimming took 3 bases from V and 2 from J; bases not matched to a gene: 11. The CDR3 region is CSASGPGLAGRAYEQYF. CDR3 nucleotides: TGCAGTGCTAGTGGTCCCGGACTAGCGGGGAGAGCCTACGAGCAGTACTTC.

The rearrangement joins TRBV21-1 to TRBJ1-2. TRBV21-1 is tagged as a pseudogene. CDR3 length equals 14 residues. CDR3 region: CASSKGGSNYGYTF. The DNA of the CDR3 is TGTGCCAGCAGCAAAGGGGGATCTAACTATGGCTACACCTTC.

A few counts support this clonotype. This chain uses TRBV27 with TRBJ1-2; D is possibly TRBD1 (6 bases). Trimming shortened V by 2 bases and J by 6 bases, and 22 bases separated the two germline ends. In germline, CDR1 is MNHEY, CDR2 SMNVEV (reference sequence). The CDR3 length is 17 residues. As DNA, the CDR3 is TGTGCCAGCAGTTTAATATTTCGTGGGGGGCCAGGGCATGGCTACACCTTC. It specifies CASSLIFRGGPGHGYTF.

The genes are TRBV29-1 and TRBJ2-7; D might be TRBD1 (6 bases). This CDR3 has 16 residues. V shed 5 bases and J shed 1 base, with 21 bases lying between them. The germline V gene has CDR1 SQVTM and CDR2 ANQGSEA. This CDR3 reads CSVTGTTLGLSYEQYF. DNA of the CDR3: TGCAGCGTTACCGGGACAACCCTTGGATTGTCCTACGAGCAGTACTTC.

The genes are TRBV5-8 and TRBJ1-2; D uncertain. The CDR3 is made up of 14 amino acids. Germline assignment: CDR1 SGHTS and CDR2 YDEGEE. Trimming stripped 0 bases from V and 5 bases from J, with 11 bases between. The CDR3 reads CASSLVSEAYGYTF. The CDR3 DNA reads as TGTGCCAGCAGCTTGGTTTCAGAGGCTTATGGCTACACCTTC.

V gene TRBV9 combines with J gene TRBJ2-3; D perhaps matches TRBD1 (6 bases). The CDR3 length is 16 residues. From germline, CDR1 is SGDLS and CDR2 YYNGEE. With 3 bases removed from V and 2 bases from J, the gap between germline ends came to 16 bases. The CDR3 protein is CASSALTGSITDTQYF. The CDR3 nucleotides read TGTGCCAGCAGCGCACTGACAGGATCCATCACAGATACGCAGTATTTT.

This clonotype was detected ten times or more. This chain uses TRBV5-1 with TRBJ2-7; no reliable D call. The CDR3 is made up of 14 amino acids. Trimming shortened V by 4 bases and J by 3 bases, and 14 bases separated the two germline ends. Per the germline V gene, CDR1 is SGHRS and CDR2 is YFSETQ. CDR3 in DNA: TGCGCCAGCAGCGTGGAGATTTGGGGCTACGAGCAGTACTTC. Encoded protein: CASSVEIWGYEQYF.

This clonotype appeared a few times. This sequence joins TRBV7-2 and TRBJ2-1; weak D call: TRBD2 (6 bases). The CDR3 loop spans 15 amino acids. Trimming cost V 5 bases and J 3 bases, with 14 bases left between them. Germline values: CDR1 SGHTA, CDR2 FQGNSA. The CDR3 here is CASSLERRGYNEQFF. DNA of the CDR3: TGTGCCAGCAGCCTCGAAAGGAGGGGCTACAATGAGCAGTTCTTC.

This clonotype was observed a handful of times. J is TRBJ2-1 and V is TRBV5-1; D remains unclear. Trimming took off 0 bases at V and 10 bases at J, with 8 bases between the two ends. The germline gives CDR1 SGHRS, CDR2 YFSETQ. This CDR3 has 12 amino acids. This CDR3 reads CASSLGVAEQFF. The CDR3, as DNA: TGCGCCAGCAGCTTGGGAGTTGCGGAGCAGTTCTTC.

The chain is built from TRBV6-5 and TRBJ1-6; tentative D call: TRBD1 (5 bases). The CDR3 has 15 residues. Germline V gene lookup returns CDR1 MNHEY and CDR2 SVGAGI. V gave up 1 base and J gave up 7 bases, with 11 bases separating them. The CDR3 nucleotides read TGTGCCAGCAGTTACTACCCGGGGGGAAATTCACCCCTCCACTTT. Encoded protein: CASSYYPGGNSPLHF.

This clonotype was seen many times. The chain has TRBV20-1 and TRBJ2-7; D may correspond to TRBD1 or TRBD2 (5 bases each). The CDR3 has 15 residues. The V end lost 4 bases, the J end lost 4 bases, and 20 bases lay between the germline ends. CDR1 and CDR2 from the germline V gene are DFQATT and SNEGSKA (reference sequence). CDR3 nucleotides: TGCAGTGCTACTCGGGGCGTGAGCGAGACTTACGAGCAGTACTTC. Encoded protein: CSATRGVSETYEQYF.

There are a few counts of this clonotype. The J gene is TRBJ2-3, the V gene TRBV24-1, with D possibly TRBD1 on 7 matching bases. V lost 4 bases to trimming and J lost 3 bases, with 13 bases between them. The CDR3 loop spans 15 amino acids. Germline V gene lookup returns CDR1 KGHDR and CDR2 SFDVKD. For the CDR3, the DNA is TGTGCCACCAGTGAATCAGGGGGGCCGACAGATACGCAGTATTTT. It codes for CATSESGGPTDTQYF.

This clonotype has a single count. This CDR3 is missing its conserved last phenylalanine or tryptophan, likely due to a read error. DNA of the CDR3: TGTGCCAGCAGCCGAGGGGTCTATGGCTACACCTTA. Its protein product is CASSRGVYGYTL. The chain carries TRBV6-8 and TRBJ1-2, with D perhaps TRBD1 (5 bases). This CDR3 spans 12 amino acids. Germline V gene data show CDR1 as MNHGY and CDR2 as SAAAGT. Trimming left V 6 bases short and J 4 bases short, with 9 bases between.